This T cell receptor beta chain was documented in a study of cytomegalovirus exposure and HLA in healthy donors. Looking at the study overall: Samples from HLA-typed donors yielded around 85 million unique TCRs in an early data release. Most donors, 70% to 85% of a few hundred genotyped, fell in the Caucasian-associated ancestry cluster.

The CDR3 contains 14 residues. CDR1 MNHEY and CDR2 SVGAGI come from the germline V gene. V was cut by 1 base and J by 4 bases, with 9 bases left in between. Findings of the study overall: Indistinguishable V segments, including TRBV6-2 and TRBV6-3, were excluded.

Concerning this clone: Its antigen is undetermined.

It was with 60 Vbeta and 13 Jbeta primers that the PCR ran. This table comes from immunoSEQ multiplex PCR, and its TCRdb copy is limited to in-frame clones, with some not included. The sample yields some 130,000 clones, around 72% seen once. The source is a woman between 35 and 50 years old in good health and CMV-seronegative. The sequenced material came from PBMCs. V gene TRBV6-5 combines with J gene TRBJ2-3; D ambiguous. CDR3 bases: TGTGCCAGCAGTTACTTTTTGGAGTCAGATACGCAGTATTTT. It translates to CASSYFLESDTQYF.